Sequencing of this T cell receptor (beta chain) was carried out in a study of blood T cell repertoires in COVID-19. Study-wide context: T cells, B-cell-depleted T cells, or PBMCs provided the cDNA or gDNA that served as material.

Authors' methods: Amplification of reference gene primers was used by the study to estimate nucleated cell counts. The data were produced by immunoSEQ multiplex PCR, yet TCRdb's version contains in-frame clones alone and is incomplete. V and J calls plus clone size are reproduced from that table; the DNA served to infer D and trimming. The sample yields fewer than 200,000 clones, roughly 88% seen once. CDR1 is MNHEY and CDR2 is SVGAGI in the germline V gene. The length of the CDR3 is 14 residues. V lost 6 bases, J lost 0 bases, and 2 bases stayed unmatched. The sample comprised peripheral blood. This sequence was found in a man between 60 and 70 years old who had recovered from COVID-19. The chain joins TRBV6-5 to TRBJ2-7; 10 nucleotides align to TRBD2. The CDR3 loop reads CASRASGGSYEQYF. CDR3 nucleotide sequence: TGTGCCAGCAGGGCTAGCGGGGGCTCCTACGAGCAGTACTTC.